This T cell receptor beta chain is drawn from a study of blood T cell repertoires in COVID-19. Study details: The analysed material was cDNA or gDNA that came from T cells, B-cell-depleted T cells, or PBMCs.

Per the original data handling: Amplified reference gene primers provided the basis for estimating nucleated cell counts. Assay: immunoSEQ multiplex PCR; the TCRdb copy retains only in-frame clones and omits some. The D gene and trimming were derived from the DNA, and the V and J assignments and clone size from that table. The data hold tens of thousands of clones, with roughly 80% observed a single time. Germline assignment: CDR1 MNHNS and CDR2 SASEGT. This CDR3 contains 15 residues. Trimming removed 3 bases from V and 4 bases from J; junction bases left unmatched: 6. Those enrolled, adults aged roughly 18 to 89 years, came from some 25 US areas. Participant-reported clinical history was the basis for cohort assignment.

Sequenced: PBMCs or T cells enriched from blood (not recorded which). The rearrangement uses TRBV6-1 and TRBJ2-3, with TRBD2 matching over 8 bases. The sequence came from a woman in her thirties or forties with acute COVID-19. The CDR3 loop is CASSERTSMPDTQYF. The CDR3 DNA reads as TGTGCCAGCAGTGAGAGGACTAGCATGCCAGATACGCAGTATTTT.